This T cell receptor (beta chain) originates from a study of OX40 agonist ivuxolimab in advanced cancers. About the research overall: Partial responses, seen in three patients, involved one hepatocellular carcinoma and two cutaneous melanomas. Points from the study as a whole: Clonal expansion among partial responders at 0.1-3.0 mg/kg ranked near the lowest.

V lost 9 bases and J 4 bases, leaving 9 bases between the germline ends. The CDR3 contains 11 residues. CDR1 MNHNY and CDR2 SVGAGI come from the germline V gene (reference sequence). The method was immunoSEQ multiplex PCR; TCRdb's version includes in-frame clones alone and lacks a portion of them. The sample contains some 80,000 clones, around nine tenths of which appear only once. Turning to this clone: Its specificity is not known.

The specimen was CD4+ or CD8+ T cells sorted from blood, collected in a trial of the OX40 agonist ivuxolimab. This sequence originates from an adult with an advanced solid tumor such as melanoma, head and neck, liver or kidney cancer. The V gene is TRBV6-6, the J gene TRBJ1-1; unclear D gene. DNA of the CDR3: TGTGCCAGTGATAAAGGCACTGAAGCTTTCTTT. Translating gives CASDKGTEAFF.